This entry describes one TCR beta chain. Antigen specificity is unknown. Study processing details: To classify distant metastasis in papillary thyroid cancer, a model was built from CDR3 differences across clinicopathological groups. TCRdb reprocessed the PCR reads using MiXCR. The V and J calls shown here were made by TCRdb, not taken from the authors' results. This sample has around 17,000 clones, with around 21% found just once. These data belong to a study of metastatic and nonmetastatic thyroid tumors. Study overall: It was across blood and tumor or nodule tissue from malignant and benign thyroid patients that repertoires were compared.

Study findings and constraints: It was reportedly found that TCR beta diversity was significantly higher in malignant thyroid tumors than in benign nodules, a difference seen in both blood and tumor samples.

None of the patients had undergone any treatment ahead of thyroid surgery. Germline V lookup: CDR1 SGHAT, CDR2 FQNNGV. This CDR3 is built from 12 residues. V dropped 4 bases and J dropped 7 bases, with 8 bases sitting between them. The material sequenced was adjacent normal tissue. The receptor comes from a female donor with papillary thyroid cancer or a benign thyroid nodule (not recorded which). Some clones in this sample may be carry-over from other donors' samples. V is TRBV11-2 and J is TRBJ2-1; D is perhaps TRBD2 (5 bases). The CDR3 DNA follows: TGTGCCAGCAGCTGGACGGGGAATGAGCAGTTCTTC. Protein product: CASSWTGNEQFF.